These 8 T cell receptor beta chains were sequenced from one sample in a study of OX40 agonist ivuxolimab in advanced cancers. Assay used: immunoSEQ multiplex PCR; TCRdb lists only in-frame clones, some missing. The table lists 13,000 to 15,000 clones, about 90% of them singletons, with under 70% in the top ten. The sample consisted of CD4+ or CD8+ T cells sorted from blood, taken in a trial of the OX40 agonist ivuxolimab. All receptors come from an adult with an advanced solid tumor such as melanoma, head and neck, liver or kidney cancer.

The J gene is TRBJ2-3, the V gene TRBV7-3; no clear D. The CDR3 is made up of 13 amino acids. V was shortened by 3 bases and J by 2 bases, with 6 bases between the two germline ends. CDR1 SGHTA and CDR2 FQGTGA come from the germline V gene. CDR3 coding DNA: TGTGCCAGCAGCTTTTCCAACACAGATACGCAGTATTTT. Protein: CASSFSNTDTQYF.

The chain combines TRBV7-8 with TRBJ1-2, with D unresolved. V gave up 0 bases and J gave up 2 bases, with 7 bases separating them. Looked up from germline, CDR1 is SGHVS and CDR2 is FQNEAQ. The CDR3 covers 14 residues. The CDR3 nucleotides read TGTGCCAGCAGCTTAGCTCCCCCAAACTATGGCTACACCTTC. Translated, it gives CASSLAPPNYGYTF.

The genes are TRBV11-2 and TRBJ1-2, with D unresolved. The germline V gene encodes CDR1 SGHAT and CDR2 FQNNGV. Trimming stripped 0 bases from V and 6 bases from J, with 14 bases between. There are 15 residues in the CDR3. The CDR3 nucleotides read TGTGCCAGCAGCTTAGAGGACGGGCCGGAGGATGGCTACACCTTC. As protein: CASSLEDGPEDGYTF.

The chain links TRBV27 to TRBJ1-1; D gene unclear. Germline CDR1 and CDR2: MNHEY and SMNVEV (reference sequence). CDR3 length: 16 residues. V was pared by 8 bases and J by 4 bases, with 23 bases between. The chain's CDR3 is CASGSLSSVLSTEAFF. The CDR3 DNA reads as TGTGCCAGCGGGTCCCTAAGCTCGGTTCTATCCACTGAAGCTTTCTTT.

This CDR3 reads CASSQGAGGGYNEQFF. The CDR3 DNA sequence: TGCGCCAGCAGCCAAGGAGCGGGGGGGGGCTACAATGAGCAGTTCTTC. This chain links TRBV4-1 with TRBJ2-1; 10 nucleotides agree with TRBD2. The germline CDR1 and CDR2 sequences are MGHRA and YSYEKL. Trimming cost V 1 base and J 3 bases; bases outside gene matches: 3. This CDR3 spans 16 amino acids.

V gene TRBV6-1 combines with J gene TRBJ1-6, with 7 nucleotides matching TRBD1. The germline V gene encodes CDR1 MNHNS and CDR2 SASEGT. This CDR3 comprises 17 residues. After removal of 2 bases from V and 9 bases from J, the junction contained 13 bases not matched to a gene. CDR3 coding DNA: TGTGCCAGCAGTGAATCGGACAGGAAAGGATTTCGTTCACCCCTCCACTTT. Translated: CASSESDRKGFRSPLHF.

The chain uses TRBV6-5 and TRBJ2-7; 9 positions agree with TRBD1. Trimming took 2 bases from V and 3 from J; bases not matched to a gene: 5. The CDR3 sequence is 15 residues long. Germline V CDR1 and CDR2: MNHEY, SVGAGI. CDR3 amino acids: CASSYQTTGGYEQYF. The CDR3 DNA reads as TGTGCCAGCAGTTACCAGACGACAGGGGGCTACGAGCAGTACTTC.

V usage is TRBV1 and J usage is TRBJ2-1; the table's D call of TRBD2 was not tested on the DNA. TRBV1 is a pseudogene. CDR3 length: 12 residues. CDR3 nucleotides: TGCACCAGCAGCCAACCTACGAATGAGCAGTTCTTC. It translates to CTSSQPTNEQFF.